This T cell receptor beta chain was obtained from a study of tumor-infiltrating lymphocytes in primary liver carcinoma. Points from the study as a whole: Tumor region pairs overlapped more than did tumor-adjacent and tumor-blood pairs.

The tissue used was unsorted bulk material of about 19-34 mg. RNA and DNA were co-extracted from it with the AllPrep DNA/RNA mini kit. Every tumor sample held more than 80% viable tumor cells. This CDR3 spans 17 amino acids. The ends lost 6 bases at V and 6 bases at J; junction bases unmatched: 9. Priming with a constant-region primer yielded TCR beta cDNA from about 450 ng total RNA. Investigators got TCR beta libraries out of three nested multiplex PCR rounds, done with slightly modified ARM-PCR. The first two PCR rounds used TRBV1-TRBV30 primers with a Cbeta primer, around 10 cycles each. TCRdb fed the multiplex PCR reads into MiXCR, producing one record per CDR3 protein. This sample has approximately 110,000 distinct CDR3 sequences, with 60% to 75% found just once. This clonotype was observed many times. The antigen is not known.

The receptor's source is a woman aged 60-75 years with primary liver carcinoma and hepatitis B virus infection. The chain recombines TRBV12-3 or TRBV12-4 with TRBJ2-2; the match to TRBD2 covers 14 bases. The sequencing input was liver tumor tissue from sampling region 3. Subset indicated: tumor region T3, left-lateral pole. CDR3 DNA sequence: TGTGCCAGCAGACCGGGACTAGCGGGAGTTATAGCCGGGGAGCTGTTTTTT. Translating it yields CASRPGLAGVIAGELFF.